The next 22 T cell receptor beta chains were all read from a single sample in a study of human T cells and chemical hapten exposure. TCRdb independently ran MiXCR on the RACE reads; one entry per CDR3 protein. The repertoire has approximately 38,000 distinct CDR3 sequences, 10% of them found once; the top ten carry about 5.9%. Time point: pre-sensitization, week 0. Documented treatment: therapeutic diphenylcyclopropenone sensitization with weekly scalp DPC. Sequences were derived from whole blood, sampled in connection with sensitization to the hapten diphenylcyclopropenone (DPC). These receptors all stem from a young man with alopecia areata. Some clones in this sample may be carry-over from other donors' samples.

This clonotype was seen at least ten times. CDR3 nucleotide sequence: TGTGCCAGCAGACTAGCGGGGGGATACAATGAGCAGTTCTTC. Its protein is CASRLAGGYNEQFF. V gene TRBV19 combines with J gene TRBJ2-1, with 13 bases that match TRBD2. V was clipped by 9 bases and J by 4 bases; unmatched bases: 3. This CDR3 is built from 14 residues. Germline V gene lookup returns CDR1 LNHDA and CDR2 SQIVND (reference sequence).

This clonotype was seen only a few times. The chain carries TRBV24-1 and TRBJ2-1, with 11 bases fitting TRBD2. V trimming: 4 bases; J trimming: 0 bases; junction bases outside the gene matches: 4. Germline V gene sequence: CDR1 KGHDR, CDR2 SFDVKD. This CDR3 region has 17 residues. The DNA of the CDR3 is TGTGCCACCAGTGACCCTACTAGCGGGAGCTCCTACAATGAGCAGTTCTTC. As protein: CATSDPTSGSSYNEQFF.

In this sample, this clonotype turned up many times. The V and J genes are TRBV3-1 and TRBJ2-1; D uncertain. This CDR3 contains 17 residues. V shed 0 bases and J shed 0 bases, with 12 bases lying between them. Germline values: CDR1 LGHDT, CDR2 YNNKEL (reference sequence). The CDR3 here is CASSQDPPGSSYNEQFF. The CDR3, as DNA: TGTGCCAGCAGCCAAGATCCCCCTGGAAGCTCCTACAATGAGCAGTTCTTC.

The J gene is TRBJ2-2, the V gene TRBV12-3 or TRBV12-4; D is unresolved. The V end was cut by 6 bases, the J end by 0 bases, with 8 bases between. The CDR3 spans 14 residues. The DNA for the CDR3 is TGTGCCAGCAGCCGTGGGACGAACACCGGGGAGCTGTTTTTT. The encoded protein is CASSRGTNTGELFF.

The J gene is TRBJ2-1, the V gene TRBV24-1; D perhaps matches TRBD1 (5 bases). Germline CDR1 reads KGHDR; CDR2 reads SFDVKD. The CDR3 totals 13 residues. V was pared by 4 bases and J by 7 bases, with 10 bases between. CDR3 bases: TGTGCCACCAGTGAAATAACAGGTAATGAGCAGTTCTTC. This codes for CATSEITGNEQFF.

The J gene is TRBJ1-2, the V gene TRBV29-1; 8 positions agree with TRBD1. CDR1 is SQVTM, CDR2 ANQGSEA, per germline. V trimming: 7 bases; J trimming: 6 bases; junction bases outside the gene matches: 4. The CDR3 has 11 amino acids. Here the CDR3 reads CSGGQGDGYTF. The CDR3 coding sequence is TGCAGCGGAGGACAGGGTGATGGCTACACCTTC. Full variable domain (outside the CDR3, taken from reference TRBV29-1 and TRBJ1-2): SAVISQKPSRDICQRGTSLTIQCQVDSQVTMMFWYRQQPGQSLTLIATANQGSEATYESGFVIDKFPISRPNLTFSTLTVSNMSPEDSSIYLCSGGQGDGYTFGSGTRLTVV.

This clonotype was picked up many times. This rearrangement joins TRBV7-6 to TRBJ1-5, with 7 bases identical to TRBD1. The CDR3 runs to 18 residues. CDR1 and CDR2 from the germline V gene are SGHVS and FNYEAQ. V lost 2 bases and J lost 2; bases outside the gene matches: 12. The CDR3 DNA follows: TGTGCCAGCAGCTTAAGTTCTGGACAGGCCTTCGGCAATCAGCCCCAGCATTTT. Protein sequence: CASSLSSGQAFGNQPQHF.

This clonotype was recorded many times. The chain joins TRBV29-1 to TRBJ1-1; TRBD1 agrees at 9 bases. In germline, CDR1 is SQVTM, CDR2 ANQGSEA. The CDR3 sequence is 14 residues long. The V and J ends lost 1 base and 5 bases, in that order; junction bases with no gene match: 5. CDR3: CSVEAGTGMTEAFF. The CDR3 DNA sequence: TGCAGCGTTGAAGCCGGGACAGGGATGACTGAAGCTTTCTTT.

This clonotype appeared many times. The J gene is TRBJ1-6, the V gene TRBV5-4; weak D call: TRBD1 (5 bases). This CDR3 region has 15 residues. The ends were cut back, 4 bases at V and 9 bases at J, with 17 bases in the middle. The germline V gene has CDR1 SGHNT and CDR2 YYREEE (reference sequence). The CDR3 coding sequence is TGTGCCAGCAGCCCGGAGAGGACATTTGGTTCACCCCTCCACTTT. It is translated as CASSPERTFGSPLHF.

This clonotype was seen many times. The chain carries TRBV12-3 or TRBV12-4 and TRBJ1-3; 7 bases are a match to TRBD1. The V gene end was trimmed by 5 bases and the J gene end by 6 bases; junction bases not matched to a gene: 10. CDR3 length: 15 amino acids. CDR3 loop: CASSPPGQIQNTIYF. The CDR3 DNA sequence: TGTGCCAGCAGTCCCCCGGGACAGATCCAAAACACCATATATTTT.

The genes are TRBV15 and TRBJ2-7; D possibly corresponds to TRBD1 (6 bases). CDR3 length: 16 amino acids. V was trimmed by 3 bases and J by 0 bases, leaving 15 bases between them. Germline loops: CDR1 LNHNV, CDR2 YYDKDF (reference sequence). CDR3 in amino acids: CATSRGAAVNSYEQYV. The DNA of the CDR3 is TGTGCCACCAGCAGGGGGGCGGCCGTGAACTCCTACGAGCAGTACGTC.

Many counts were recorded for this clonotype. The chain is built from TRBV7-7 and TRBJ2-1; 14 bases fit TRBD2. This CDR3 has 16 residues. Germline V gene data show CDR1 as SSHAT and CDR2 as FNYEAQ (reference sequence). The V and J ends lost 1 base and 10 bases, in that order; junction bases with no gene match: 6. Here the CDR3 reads CASSLGLAGGSIEQFF. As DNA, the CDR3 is TGTGCCAGCAGCTTAGGACTAGCGGGAGGGTCTATCGAGCAGTTCTTC.

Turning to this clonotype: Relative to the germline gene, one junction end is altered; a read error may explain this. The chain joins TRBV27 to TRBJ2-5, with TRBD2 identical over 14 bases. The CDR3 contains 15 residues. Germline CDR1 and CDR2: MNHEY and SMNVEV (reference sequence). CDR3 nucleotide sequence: TGTGCCAGCAAAACGGGACTAGCGGGAGCTGAGACCCAGCACTTC. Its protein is CASKTGLAGAETQHF.

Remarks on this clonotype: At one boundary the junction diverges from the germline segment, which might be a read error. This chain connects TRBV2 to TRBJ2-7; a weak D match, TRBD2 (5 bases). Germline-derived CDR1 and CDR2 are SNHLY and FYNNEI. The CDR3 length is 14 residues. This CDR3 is CTSNQRASSYEQYF. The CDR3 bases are TGTACCAGCAACCAGAGGGCGAGTTCCTACGAGCAGTACTTC. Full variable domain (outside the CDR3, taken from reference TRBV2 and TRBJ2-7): EPEVTQTPSHQVTQMGQEVILRCVPISNHLYFYWYRQILGQKVEFLVSFYNNEISEKSEIFDDQFSVERPDGSNFTLKIRSTKLEDSAMYFCTSNQRASSYEQYFGPGTRLTVT.

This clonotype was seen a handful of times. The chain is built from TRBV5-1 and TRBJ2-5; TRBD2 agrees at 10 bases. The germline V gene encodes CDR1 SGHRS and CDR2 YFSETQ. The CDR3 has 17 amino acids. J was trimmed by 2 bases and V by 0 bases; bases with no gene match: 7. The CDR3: CASSLADLAGAQETQYF. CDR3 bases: TGCGCCAGCAGCTTGGCCGACCTAGCGGGGGCACAAGAGACCCAGTACTTC.

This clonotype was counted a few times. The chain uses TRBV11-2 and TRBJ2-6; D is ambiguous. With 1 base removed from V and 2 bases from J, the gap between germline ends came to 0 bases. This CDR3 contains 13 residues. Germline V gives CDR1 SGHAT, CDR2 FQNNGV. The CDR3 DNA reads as TGTGCCAGCAGCTTAGCTGGGGCCAACGTCCTGACTTTC. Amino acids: CASSLAGANVLTF.

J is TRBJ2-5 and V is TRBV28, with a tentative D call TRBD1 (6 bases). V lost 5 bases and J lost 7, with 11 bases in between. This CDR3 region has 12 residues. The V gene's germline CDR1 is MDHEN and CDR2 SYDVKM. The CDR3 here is CASSMLQGTQYF. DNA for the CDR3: TGTGCCAGCAGTATGTTACAGGGGACCCAGTACTTC.

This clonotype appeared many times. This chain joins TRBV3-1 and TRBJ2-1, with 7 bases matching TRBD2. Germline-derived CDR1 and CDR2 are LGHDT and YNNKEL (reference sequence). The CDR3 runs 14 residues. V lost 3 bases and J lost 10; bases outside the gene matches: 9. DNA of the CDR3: TGTGCCAGCAGCCACGGGACTATGGGGCTGGAGCAGTTCTTC. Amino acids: CASSHGTMGLEQFF.

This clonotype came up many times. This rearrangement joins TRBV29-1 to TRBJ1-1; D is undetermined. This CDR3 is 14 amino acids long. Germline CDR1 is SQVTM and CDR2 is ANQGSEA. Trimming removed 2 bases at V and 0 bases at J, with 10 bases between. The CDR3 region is CSVEFRSMNTEAFF. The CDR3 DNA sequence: TGCAGCGTTGAATTTCGGAGCATGAACACTGAAGCTTTCTTT.

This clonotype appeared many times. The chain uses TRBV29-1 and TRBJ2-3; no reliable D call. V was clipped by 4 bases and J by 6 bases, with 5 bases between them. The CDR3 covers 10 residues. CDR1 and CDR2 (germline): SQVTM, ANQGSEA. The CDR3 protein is CSVGLDTQYF. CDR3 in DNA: TGCAGCGTTGGACTGGATACGCAGTATTTT.

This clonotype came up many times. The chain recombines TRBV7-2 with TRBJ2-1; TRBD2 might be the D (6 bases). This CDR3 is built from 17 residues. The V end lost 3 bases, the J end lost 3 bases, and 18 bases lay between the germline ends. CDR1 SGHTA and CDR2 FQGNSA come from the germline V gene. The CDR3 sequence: CASSFQRTTLNYNEQFF. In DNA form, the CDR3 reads TGTGCCAGCAGCTTCCAGAGGACTACACTCAACTACAATGAGCAGTTCTTC. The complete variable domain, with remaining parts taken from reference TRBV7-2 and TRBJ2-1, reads GAGVSQSPSNKVTEKGKDVELRCDPISGHTALYWYRQSLGQGLEFLIYFQGNSAPDKSGLPSDRFSAERTGGSVSTLTIQRTQQEDSAVYLCASSFQRTTLNYNEQFFGPGTRLTVL.

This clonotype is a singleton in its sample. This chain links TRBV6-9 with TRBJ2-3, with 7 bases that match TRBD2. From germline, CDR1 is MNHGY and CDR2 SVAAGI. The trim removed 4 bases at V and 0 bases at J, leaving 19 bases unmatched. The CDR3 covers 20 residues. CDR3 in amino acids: CASSSTRGLPECASTDTQYF. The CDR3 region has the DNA TGTGCCAGCAGTTCCACTAGGGGACTACCCGAATGTGCTAGCACAGATACGCAGTATTTT.